This entry lists 22 T cell receptor beta chains sequenced from one sample in a study of a mutant IDH1 vaccine in newly diagnosed glioma. Time point reported: baseline, week 1 (first vaccination visit). The treatment denotes: pre-vaccination baseline after standard-of-care therapy. Using immunoSEQ multiplex PCR, the repertoire was profiled, and TCRdb retains in-frame clones only, with some absent. Of 15,000 to 20,000 clones in the sample, about 80% are singletons; the top ten hold about 9%. Sequencing used PBMCs, obtained from a glioma patient treated with radiotherapy, temozolomide or both. The source is a man in his forties or fifties with glioma.

The V call is TRBV7-9, the J call TRBJ2-7; TRBD1 is a possible D gene (6 bases). Germline values: CDR1 SEHNR, CDR2 FQNEAQ (reference sequence). The CDR3 consists of 13 residues. V was cut by 5 bases and J by 8 bases, with 16 bases left in between. The CDR3 is CASSGLDRKQQYF. The CDR3 nucleotides read TGTGCCAGCAGCGGACTCGACAGGAAACAGCAGTACTTC.

The rearrangement links TRBV28 to TRBJ2-7, with 14 bases fitting TRBD2. The germline CDR1 and CDR2 sequences are MDHEN and SYDVKM. The CDR3 is made up of 14 amino acids. Trimming removed 7 bases from V and 5 bases from J; junction bases left unmatched: 4. CDR3 coding DNA: TGTGCCAGCATCGGGACTAGCGGGAGCCACGAGCAGTACTTC. Translated, it gives CASIGTSGSHEQYF. Filled out from reference TRBV28 and TRBJ2-7, the complete variable domain reads DVKVTQSSRYLVKRTGEKVFLECVQDMDHENMFWYRQDPGLGLRLIYFSYDVKMKEKGDIPEGYSVSREKKERFSLILESASTNQTSMYLCASIGTSGSHEQYFGPGTRLTVT.

V gene TRBV14 combines with J gene TRBJ2-5, with D unresolved. Germline assignment: CDR1 SGHDN and CDR2 FVKESK. Trimming removed 3 bases from V and 5 bases from J, with 10 bases in between. CDR3 length equals 13 residues. Here the CDR3 DNA reads TGTGCCAGCAGCCACCGAAGTATGGAGACCCAGTACTTC. Its protein is CASSHRSMETQYF.

The chain is built from TRBV12-5 and TRBJ2-3; D remains ambiguous. The V gene lost 0 bases and the J gene lost 6 bases, with 7 bases spanning the gap. Germline V gene lookup returns CDR1 LGHNT and CDR2 FRNRAP. CDR3 size: 13 residues. CDR3 residues: CASGLVERDTQYF. The CDR3 coding sequence is TGTGCTAGTGGTTTGGTAGAGAGGGATACGCAGTATTTT.

The chain joins TRBV19 to TRBJ1-5; D ambiguous. With 8 bases removed from V and 2 bases from J, the gap between germline ends came to 7 bases. Germline V gene data show CDR1 as LNHDA and CDR2 as SQIVND (reference sequence). The CDR3 is 12 residues long. CDR3 loop: CASGGGNQPQHF. DNA for the CDR3: TGTGCCAGTGGTGGGGGCAATCAGCCCCAGCATTTT.

The genes are TRBV7-9 and TRBJ1-3, with unresolved D. Germline CDR1 is SEHNR and CDR2 is FQNEAQ (reference sequence). The CDR3 covers 13 residues. V was trimmed by 2 bases and J by 4 bases, leaving 6 bases between them. In DNA form, the CDR3 reads TGTGCCAGCAGCTTAACGGAGGGAAACACCATATATTTT. Translated, it gives CASSLTEGNTIYF.

V is TRBV6-5 and J is TRBJ2-4; D could derive from TRBD1 or TRBD2 (5 bases each). The V gene lost 3 bases and the J gene lost 1 base, with 7 bases spanning the gap. Germline V lookup: CDR1 MNHEY, CDR2 SVGAGI. This CDR3 has 14 amino acids. CDR3 coding DNA: TGTGCCAGCAGTTATGGGGGTGCCAAAAACATTCAGTACTTC. Amino acid sequence: CASSYGGAKNIQYF.

This clone was observed a handful of times. The V and J genes are TRBV7-2 and TRBJ1-5, with a weak D call TRBD1 (5 bases). Looked up from germline, CDR1 is SGHTA and CDR2 is FQGNSA. Trimming took off 4 bases at V and 11 bases at J, with 15 bases between the two ends. CDR3 size: 13 residues. CDR3 protein: CASSWGPAEAQHF. CDR3 DNA: TGTGCCAGCAGCTGGGGACCCGCAGAGGCCCAGCATTTT.

The rearrangement uses TRBV27 and TRBJ2-6; D remains unclear. The CDR3 length is 17 residues. Trimming took off 2 bases at V and 2 bases at J, with 13 bases between the two ends. The V gene's germline CDR1 is MNHEY and CDR2 SMNVEV (reference sequence). The CDR3 coding sequence is TGTGCCAGCAGTTTACGCGGCAGACACCCTGGGGCCAACGTCCTGACTTTC. Protein sequence: CASSLRGRHPGANVLTF.

The chain couples TRBV27 to TRBJ1-6, with 7 bases fitting TRBD1. This CDR3 has 14 residues. The V and J ends lost 4 bases and 6 bases, in that order; junction bases with no gene match: 3. From germline, CDR1 is MNHEY and CDR2 SMNVEV (reference sequence). CDR3 coding DNA: TGTGCCAGCAGTTCCCCAGGGGGTAATTCACCCCTCCACTTT. Its protein is CASSSPGGNSPLHF.

This sequence joins TRBV19 and TRBJ2-2, with a weak D call TRBD2 (6 bases). The germline CDR1 and CDR2 sequences are LNHDA and SQIVND (reference sequence). The length of the CDR3 is 13 residues. V shed 4 bases and J shed 7 bases, with 10 bases lying between them. The chain's CDR3 is CASSTGGSGELFF. The CDR3 bases are TGTGCCAGTAGTACCGGGGGAAGCGGGGAGCTGTTTTTT.

The V gene is TRBV27, the J gene TRBJ1-5, with TRBD1 identical over 12 bases. The V segment lost 4 bases and the J segment 7 bases; nucleotides outside the gene matches: 5. CDR3 size: 15 residues. Germline V gene sequence: CDR1 MNHEY, CDR2 SMNVEV (reference sequence). CDR3 bases: TGTGCCAGCAGTTCGGGACAGGGGGCTCGGCAGCCCCAGCATTTT. This sequence encodes CASSSGQGARQPQHF.

The rearrangement joins TRBV11-2 to TRBJ1-2; D is ambiguous. Germline-derived CDR1 and CDR2 are SGHAT and FQNNGV. CDR3 size: 16 residues. V lost 1 base and J 0 bases, leaving 12 bases between the germline ends. CDR3 bases: TGTGCCAGCAGCTTAGCCGAGGAACAATCTAACTATGGCTACACCTTC. Its translation: CASSLAEEQSNYGYTF.

This clone was seen a single time. The junction does not match germline at one end; this may be a read error. The genes are TRBV13 and TRBJ2-3; 10 bases agree with TRBD2. The germline V gene has CDR1 PRHDT and CDR2 FYEKMQ (reference sequence). There are 15 residues in the CDR3. CDR3 DNA: TGTGCCAGCAGCTTAGGGGGCCAGCGGGAGGGCCCGACGAATTTT. Protein product: CASSLGGQREGPTNF. The full variable domain, in which reference TRBV13 and TRBJ2-3 provide the parts outside the CDR3, is AAGVIQSPRHLIKEKRETATLKCYPIPRHDTVYWYQQGPGQDPQFLISFYEKMQSDKGSIPDRFSAQQFSDYHSELNMSSLELGDSALYFCASSLGGQREGPTNFGPGTRLTVL.

CDR3 DNA: TGTGCCAGCAGTGTCCAACAAGCTCCCGCCGAGCAGTACGTC. As protein: CASSVQQAPAEQYV. This chain uses TRBV2 with TRBJ2-7, with D hard to call. The V end lost 4 bases, the J end lost 6 bases, and 16 bases lay between the germline ends. Germline V gene data show CDR1 as SNHLY and CDR2 as FYNNEI. CDR3 length: 14 amino acids.

The chain recombines TRBV25-1 with TRBJ2-3; D gene unclear. The V end was cut by 2 bases, the J end by 1 base, with 10 bases between. Germline values: CDR1 MGHDK, CDR2 SYGVNS. The CDR3 covers 15 residues. The CDR3 DNA sequence: TGTGCCAGCAGTGAAGGCCGACTCCGCACAGATACGCAGTATTTT. Translated: CASSEGRLRTDTQYF.

V gene TRBV18 combines with J gene TRBJ2-1, with no clear D. This CDR3 has 13 residues. The germline V and J ends were trimmed by 6 bases and 10 bases, with 16 bases remaining between them. Germline V lookup: CDR1 KGHSH, CDR2 LQKENI. The DNA of the CDR3 is TGTGCCAGCTCTTCGGTCGGGTGGGGAGAGCAGTTCTTC. Translated, it gives CASSSVGWGEQFF. The whole variable domain, filled in from reference TRBV18 and TRBJ2-1, reads NAGVMQNPRHLVRRRGQEARLRCSPMKGHSHVYWYRQLPEEGLKFMVYLQKENIIDESGMPKERFSAEFPKEGPSILRIQQVVRGDSAAYFCASSSVGWGEQFFGPGTRLTVL.

The chain joins TRBV25-1 to TRBJ1-4, with 12 bases identical to TRBD1. With 3 bases clipped from V and 7 bases from J, the junction kept 6 bases outside the gene matches. Germline CDR1 MGHDK, CDR2 SYGVNS. The CDR3 loop spans 16 amino acids. The CDR3 here is CASSEGTGGVREKLFF. The CDR3 DNA follows: TGTGCCAGCAGTGAGGGGACAGGGGGCGTACGTGAAAAACTGTTTTTT.

This chain uses TRBV19 with TRBJ2-2; D uncertain. Trimming cost V 6 bases and J 3 bases, with 11 bases left between them. Germline CDR1 and CDR2: LNHDA and SQIVND (reference sequence). The CDR3 is 14 amino acids. CDR3 residues: CASSHGQYTGELFF. The CDR3 bases are TGTGCCAGTAGCCACGGGCAATACACCGGGGAGCTGTTTTTT. The full variable domain, completed using reference TRBV19 and TRBJ2-2, is DGGITQSPKYLFRKEGQNVTLSCEQNLNHDAMYWYRQDPGQGLRLIYYSQIVNDFQKGDIAEGYSVSREKKESFPLTVTSAQKNPTAFYLCASSHGQYTGELFFGEGSRLTVL.

As regards this clone: At the DNA level, this CDR3 is encoded by other sequences in the same sample as well. The chain combines TRBV5-1 with TRBJ2-3; D gene uncertain. Trimming left V 2 bases short and J 0 bases short, with 1 base between. Germline CDR1 and CDR2: SGHRS and YFSETQ. This CDR3 region has 12 residues. CDR3 region: CASSLSTDTQYF. The CDR3 DNA sequence: TGCGCCAGCAGCTTAAGCACAGATACGCAGTATTTT.

The chain carries TRBV27 and TRBJ1-1; no clear D gene. The germline V gene has CDR1 MNHEY and CDR2 SMNVEV (reference sequence). V lost 5 bases and J 5 bases, leaving 15 bases between the germline ends. The CDR3 runs 14 residues. DNA of the CDR3: TGTGCCAGCAGTCCCCAGGAGAGGAGGACTGAAGCTTTCTTT. Translated, it gives CASSPQERRTEAFF.

The chain carries TRBV25-1 and TRBJ2-7; 9 bases line up with TRBD1. CDR3 size: 15 residues. Trimming took 1 base from V and 5 from J; bases not matched to a gene: 6. In germline, CDR1 is MGHDK, CDR2 SYGVNS. The DNA for the CDR3 is TGTGCCAGCAGTGAATTTGGGACAGGGTCCCACGAGCAGTACTTC. It encodes CASSEFGTGSHEQYF.